This TCR beta chain was sequenced for a study of T cells in tumors after PD-1 blockade. Study at large: A subset received ongoing vismodegib 150 mg daily alongside anti-PD-1 therapy.

Time point indicated: first of two pre-therapy site-matched biopsies two to three months apart. Profiling relied on immunoSEQ multiplex PCR, and the TCRdb table lists in-frame clones only, not all of them. The repertoire holds roughly 4,200 clones, with nearly 75% as singletons. Germline values: CDR1 SGHVS, CDR2 FQNEAQ. The CDR3 extends over 17 amino acids. V dropped 1 base and J dropped 6; count of bases not matched to a gene: 7. This receptor was identified in a human donor with basal cell carcinoma. Sequenced material: tumor tissue, taken before anti-PD-1 treatment. The genes are TRBV7-8 and TRBJ1-6; the match to TRBD1 covers 9 bases. The CDR3 here is CASSLGGGGQGNSPLHF. Written as DNA, the CDR3 is TGTGCCAGCAGCTTAGGAGGGGGGGGACAGGGTAATTCACCCCTCCACTTT. Together with reference TRBV7-8 and TRBJ1-6, the CDR3 gives the full variable domain: GAGVSQSPRYKVAKRGQDVALRCDPISGHVSLFWYQQALGQGPEFLTYFQNEAQLDKSGLPSDRFFAERPEGSVSTLKIQRTQQEDSAVYLCASSLGGGGQGNSPLHFGNGTRLTVT.